One sample yielded the 9 T cell receptor beta chains listed below, sequenced in a study of cytomegalovirus exposure and HLA in healthy donors. The PCR ran on 60 Vbeta and 13 Jbeta primers. This table comes from immunoSEQ multiplex PCR, and its TCRdb copy is limited to in-frame clones, with some not included. The table lists 160,000 or so clones, roughly 80% of them singletons. The sequenced sample was PBMCs. The origin of the receptors is a man in his forties or fifties in good health and CMV-seropositive.

V is TRBV15 and J is TRBJ1-2; 9 bases map to TRBD1. The CDR3 loop spans 16 amino acids. Per germline, CDR1 LNHNV and CDR2 YYDKDF (reference sequence). Trimming at V came to 5 bases and at J to 8 bases, leaving 15 bases not matched to a gene. As DNA, the CDR3 is TGTGCCACCAGCTCAAACTTAGGCACAGGGGGCCAAGGCTACACCTTC. Translation: CATSSNLGTGGQGYTF.

The genes are TRBV5-1 and TRBJ2-6; 9 nucleotides line up with TRBD1. Trimming took 4 bases from V and 1 from J; bases not matched to a gene: 6. Germline V gene data show CDR1 as SGHRS and CDR2 as YFSETQ. CDR3 length equals 17 residues. The CDR3 reads CASSLGTGRSGANVLTF. The DNA of the CDR3 is TGCGCCAGCAGCCTCGGGACAGGGCGTTCTGGGGCCAACGTCCTGACTTTC. Based on the CDR3 plus reference TRBV5-1 and TRBJ2-6, the full variable domain is KAGVTQTPRYLIKTRGQQVTLSCSPISGHRSVSWYQQTPGQGLQFLFEYFSETQRNKGNFPGRFSGRQFSNSRSEMNVSTLELGDSALYLCASSLGTGRSGANVLTFGAGSRLTVL.

This sequence joins TRBV7-3 and TRBJ2-3; D is possibly TRBD2 (7 bases). The V end was cut by 3 bases, the J end by 6 bases, with 13 bases between. CDR3 length: 14 residues. The germline V gene encodes CDR1 SGHTA and CDR2 FQGTGA. The CDR3 reads CASSLGGRSDTQYF. The CDR3 DNA follows: TGTGCCAGCAGCTTGGGGGGGCGCTCGGATACGCAGTATTTT.

This rearrangement joins TRBV15 to TRBJ2-7, with 7 bases fitting TRBD2. V lost 3 bases and J lost 2; bases outside the gene matches: 7. The length of the CDR3 is 15 residues. Germline CDR1 is LNHNV and CDR2 is YYDKDF (reference sequence). The CDR3 loop is CATSRGGKAPYEQYF. CDR3 DNA sequence: TGTGCCACCAGCAGGGGGGGGAAAGCCCCCTACGAGCAGTACTTC.

The chain links TRBV10-3 to TRBJ2-2, with 11 bases identical to TRBD2. The CDR3 length is 14 residues. Germline V lookup: CDR1 ENHRY, CDR2 SYGVKD. The V gene end was trimmed by 7 bases and the J gene end by 4 bases; junction bases not matched to a gene: 2. For the CDR3, the DNA is TGTGCCATCAAGGGACTAGCGGCCACCGGGGAGCTGTTTTTT. Protein: CAIKGLAATGELFF.

This clone is a singleton in its sample. Here the CDR3 reads CASSHGPYAGAGDYNEQFF. The DNA of the CDR3 is TGTGCCAGCAGCCATGGCCCCTACGCGGGAGCTGGGGACTACAATGAGCAGTTCTTC. This chain uses TRBV7-9 with TRBJ2-1; 7 bases align to TRBD2. V gave up 5 bases and J gave up 3 bases; unmatched junction bases: 19. The CDR3 runs 19 residues. Germline-derived CDR1 and CDR2 are SEHNR and FQNEAQ (reference sequence).

This clone appeared once. V gene TRBV28 combines with J gene TRBJ2-7; 10 bases match TRBD1. From germline, CDR1 is MDHEN and CDR2 SYDVKM. The CDR3 is 14 residues long. The J segment lost 5 bases and the V segment lost 6 bases, leaving 7 bases of the junction unmatched. The CDR3 DNA is TGTGCCAGCAGCCAGGGACAGGGGCCCCACGAGCAGTACTTC. It encodes CASSQGQGPHEQYF.

A word on this clone: The sample carries other DNA sequences with the same CDR3. The chain carries TRBV9 and TRBJ2-7; TRBD2 matches 11 bases. CDR1 SGDLS and CDR2 YYNGEE come from the germline V gene. Unmatched junction bases numbered 0, after V lost 0 bases and J lost 1 base. CDR3 length equals 15 residues. The CDR3 sequence: CASSVGLAGSYEQYF. The CDR3 bases are TGTGCCAGCAGCGTAGGACTAGCGGGATCCTACGAGCAGTACTTC. The entire variable domain, with the rest obtained from reference TRBV9 and TRBJ2-7, is as follows: DSGVTQTPKHLITATGQRVTLRCSPRSGDLSVYWYQQSLDQGLQFLIQYYNGEERAKGNILERFSAQQFPDLHSELNLSSLELGDSALYFCASSVGLAGSYEQYFGPGTRLTVT.

V is TRBV6-5 and J is TRBJ2-7; TRBD1 might be the D (6 bases). V was trimmed by 6 bases and J by 4 bases, leaving 13 bases between them. CDR1 is MNHEY, CDR2 SVGAGI, per germline. This CDR3 contains 13 residues. The chain's CDR3 is CASSPDSRYEQYF. The CDR3 nucleotides are TGTGCCAGCAGCCCGGACAGCCGGTACGAGCAGTACTTC.